The 10 T cell receptor beta chains presented below share a single source sample, sequenced in a study of cytomegalovirus exposure and HLA in healthy donors. Researchers ran the PCR with 60 Vbeta and 13 Jbeta primers. Assay: immunoSEQ multiplex PCR; the TCRdb copy retains only in-frame clones and omits some. The table has about 150,000 clones, around 10% seen once. Sequencing input: PBMCs. These receptors came from a man aged 50-59 years in good health and CMV-seronegative.

The chain couples TRBV12-2 to TRBJ1-1; the D call in the table, TRBD1, was not verified against the DNA. TRBV12-2 is described as a pseudogene. CDR3 size: 21 residues. DNA for the CDR3: TGTGCAAGTCGCCCCCCGGACCTCAGACAGATAATTCAGAAGATGAACACTGAAGCTTTCTTT. Translation: CASRPPDLRQIIQKMNTEAFF.

The chain recombines TRBV9 with TRBJ2-7, with D possibly TRBD1 on 6 matching bases. Trimming removed 0 bases from V and 6 bases from J, with 16 bases in between. Per the germline V gene, CDR1 is SGDLS and CDR2 is YYNGEE. This CDR3 has 15 amino acids. CDR3 loop: CASSVAQGPRGEQYF. DNA of the CDR3: TGTGCCAGCAGCGTAGCACAGGGCCCTCGTGGCGAGCAGTACTTC.

This clone was seen only a few times. Other DNA variants within this sample encode the same CDR3. The rearrangement links TRBV7-6 to TRBJ2-7; 10 nucleotides align to TRBD2. The CDR3 totals 16 residues. Germline CDR1 reads SGHVS; CDR2 reads FNYEAQ. The junction had 3 bases not matched to a gene; V was cut back by 1 base and J by 0 bases. CDR3 sequence: CASSLGAGGSSYEQYF. CDR3 nucleotides: TGTGCCAGCAGCTTAGGAGCGGGAGGGAGCTCCTACGAGCAGTACTTC.

This clone turned up a few times. The CDR3 is CASSDRQGRGNTIYF. CDR3 in DNA: TGTGCCAGCAGTGACCGACAGGGGAGAGGAAACACCATATATTTT. The chain combines TRBV6-4 with TRBJ1-3; 8 bases are shared with TRBD1. The CDR3 runs to 15 residues. V shed 2 bases, J shed 4 bases, and the junction held 4 bases outside the gene matches. Germline CDR1 and CDR2: MRHNA and SNTAGT.

A few counts support this clone. The rearrangement joins TRBV7-8 to TRBJ1-1; no firm D call. Germline V gene data show CDR1 as SGHVS and CDR2 as FQNEAQ. The V and J ends lost 3 bases and 6 bases respectively, with 11 bases between them. The CDR3 runs to 13 residues. In DNA, the CDR3 is TGTGCCAGCAGCTTTGGGTTGGCGGCTGAAGCTTTCTTT. Translation gives CASSFGLAAEAFF.

V and J are TRBV9 and TRBJ1-4; TRBD1 matches 9 bases. CDR1 is SGDLS, CDR2 YYNGEE, per germline. J gave up 5 bases and V 3 bases, and 2 bases lay outside the gene matches. The CDR3 has 14 amino acids. The CDR3: CASSDGQGNEKLFF. The CDR3 region has the DNA TGTGCCAGCAGCGATGGACAGGGGAATGAAAAACTGTTTTTT.

Only one count was recorded for this clone. The chain links TRBV28 to TRBJ1-2; no clear D. Germline V gene data show CDR1 as MDHEN and CDR2 as SYDVKM. V was clipped by 3 bases and J by 1 base, with 9 bases between them. The length of the CDR3 is 14 residues. The chain's CDR3 is CASSLVHLNYGYTF. The CDR3 DNA is TGTGCCAGCAGTTTGGTACACCTTAACTATGGCTACACCTTC.

The V gene is TRBV28, the J gene TRBJ2-7, with 8 positions matching TRBD2. V lost 2 bases and J lost 3; bases outside the gene matches: 6. This CDR3 has 15 amino acids. Germline CDR1 reads MDHEN; CDR2 reads SYDVKM. This CDR3 reads CASSLGTRGGYEQYF. The CDR3 bases are TGTGCCAGCAGTTTAGGGACCCGGGGGGGCTACGAGCAGTACTTC.

The rearrangement uses TRBV30 and TRBJ2-7; D possibly corresponds to TRBD1 (5 bases). Trimming removed 0 bases from V and 2 bases from J, with 8 bases in between. The CDR3 is 13 residues long. Germline CDR1 and CDR2: GTSNPN and SVGIG (reference sequence). The CDR3 here is CAWSVKGTYEQYF. The CDR3 coding sequence is TGTGCCTGGAGTGTAAAGGGGACCTACGAGCAGTACTTC.

In this sample, this clone turned up a few times. One end of the junction is discordant with germline, which a read error may explain. The chain employs TRBV4-1 and TRBJ2-5; tentative D call: TRBD2 (5 bases). In germline, CDR1 is MGHRA, CDR2 YSYEKL. The CDR3 totals 15 residues. CDR3 bases: TGCGCCAGCAGCCAGACGCACGGGGTTCAAGAGAACCAGTACTTC. Translated: CASSQTHGVQENQYF.